The TCR beta chain under discussion was sequenced for a study of T-cell reconstitution after alpha-beta-depleted transplantation in children (dated by TCRdb to 2015 to 2016). Looking at the study overall: The study quantitatively tracked T-cell immune reconstitution after TCRalphabeta/CD19-depleted allogeneic hematopoietic cell transplantation in children using TCR repertoire profiling. What the research found in general, with its limitations: The apparently early alphabetaT-cell count recovery about two months after transplant was reportedly dependent on only several hundred rapidly expanded clones derived from non-depleted graft cells. The high TCRbeta diversity at day 60 in some patients was ascribed to recipient T cells and intrathymic progenitors that had survived conditioning. Over subsequent months, a decline in hyperexpanded clone frequencies was noted, and after one year, T-cell counts and TCRbeta diversity were mostly ascribed to newly produced T cells.

This clonotype has a count of ten or more. No cognate antigen has been identified for it. Base quality data are lacking; no much larger clone is found one base away. The intended sense of this specimen's treatment or condition label: allogeneic hematopoietic cell transplantation with graft depleted of TCRalphabeta T cells and CD19 B cells. The transplant recipients were children given TCRalphabeta/CD19-depleted allogeneic hematopoietic cell grafts. Library method: PCR. For sequencing, an Illumina HiSeq 2500 was employed. To normalize quantification of the TCRbeta repertoire, the TCR libraries were built with molecular barcoding that relied on unique molecular identifiers. TCRdb itself trimmed the public reads at Q25 with fastp, ran MiXCR and retained productive beta chains. Each record represents a unique CDR3 protein, reported with the most common genes and DNA among its rows. Present in this sample are about 290,000 distinct CDR3 sequences, around 7.1% of which were seen just once. Together, the top ten hold approximately 8.6% of the sample.

The receptor was isolated from a female patient aged 2-10 years who had a stem cell transplant for Fanconi anemia, so the T cells may come from the graft donor. The source was peripheral blood, collected 360 days after TCRalphabeta/CD19-depleted stem cell transplant.

The bases are TGTGCCAGCAGCTTACAGGGGCCCGCCTACGAGCAGTACTTC. This yields the protein CASSLQGPAYEQYF. Rearrangement joined TRBV7-2 to TRBJ2-7; a tentative D match to TRBD1 spans 6 bases. As encoded in the germline V gene, CDR1 is SGHTA while CDR2 is FQGNSA. Its CDR3 holds 14 amino acids, cysteine through phenylalanine. Only CDR3 DNA is held: 42 bases, read in frame from base 1. V loses 2 bases, J loses 2 bases, and the germline ends lie 10 bases apart.